This T cell receptor (beta chain) derives from a study of T cells after yellow fever vaccination. Across the whole study: Preparation of the low-cell-number fractions used SMART-Seq v4 Ultra Low Input.

The CDR3 contains 14 residues. In germline, CDR1 is LNHNV, CDR2 YYDKDF (reference sequence). After removal of 5 bases from V and 2 bases from J, the junction contained 5 bases not matched to a gene. This clonotype has just a few counts. UMIs and a universal primer site were added when TCR cDNA was made by 5'RACE template switching. Via MiXCR, TCRdb re-called the 5' RACE reads, giving one row per CDR3 protein. The sample carries under 600,000 distinct CDR3 sequences, roughly 13% recorded once. The chain links TRBV15 to TRBJ2-7; TRBD1 matches at 8 bases. This TCR was recovered from a young man who received the YFV17D yellow fever vaccine. The specimen comprised PBMCs, sampled on the day of the yellow fever booster vaccination. In nucleotides, the CDR3 is TGTGCCACCAGCGTTGGACAGGGACCCTACGAGCAGTACTTC. The encoded protein is CATSVGQGPYEQYF.